This TCR beta chain was sequenced during a study of cytomegalovirus exposure and HLA in healthy donors. Study in general: Earlier results showed some 120 million unique TCR beta sequences derived from approximately 170 million T cells. Whole-study results and caveats: In presence/absence analyses, roughly uniform sequencing depth across donors was assumed. Most TCR sequences proved rare, with some public TCRs found in many donors.

Germline V gives CDR1 MGHDK, CDR2 SYGVNS. Trimming took 4 bases from V and 3 from J, leaving 16 bases between them. The CDR3 extends over 16 amino acids. Comments on this clone: Its antigen is undetermined.

Vbeta (60) and Jbeta (13) primers were used in the PCR. Clones were sequenced by immunoSEQ multiplex PCR, and TCRdb holds only the in-frame ones, with some missing. The table lists around 150,000 clones, roughly 77% of them singletons. Healthy donors of bone marrow made up the group. The chain combines TRBV25-1 with TRBJ1-5, with a possible D match to TRBD1 (5 bases). Sequenced material: PBMCs. The sequence was obtained from a young man in good health and CMV-seropositive. CDR3 loop: CASSGGGTGYNQPQHF. CDR3 nucleotides: TGTGCCAGCAGTGGGGGTGGAACAGGTTACAATCAGCCCCAGCATTTT.